The 25 T cell receptor beta chains presented below share a single source sample, sequenced in a study of blood T cell repertoires in COVID-19 (dated by TCRdb to about 2020). Libraries were prepared through the immunoSEQ multiplex PCR assay. The clones in this table, taken by TCRdb from immuneACCESS, are in-frame only. Not every clone is retained; where verified, under half of the shortfall comes from an unresolved V gene, and the cause of the rest is unknown. The sample table lists roughly 200,000 clones, more than 80% of them with a count of one. Together, the top ten hold under 8% of the sample. What was sequenced was PBMCs or T cells enriched from blood (not recorded which). Source of these receptors: a man in his forties who had recovered from COVID-19.

V usage is TRBV30 and J usage is TRBJ1-5; the match to TRBD1 covers 7 bases. Germline assignment: CDR1 GTSNPN and CDR2 SVGIG (reference sequence). This CDR3 is 14 amino acids long. After removal of 2 bases from V and 7 bases from J, the junction contained 8 bases not matched to a gene. The CDR3 here is CAWSSGTRGQPQHF. DNA of the CDR3: TGTGCCTGGAGTTCCGGGACCAGGGGGCAGCCCCAGCATTTT.

This clone has a handful of counts. The V and J genes are TRBV27 and TRBJ2-5; 9 nucleotides align to TRBD1. CDR3 length equals 16 residues. The V and J ends lost 5 bases and 5 bases, in that order; junction bases with no gene match: 12. Germline V gene sequence: CDR1 MNHEY, CDR2 SMNVEV (reference sequence). This CDR3 reads CASSPAPGTGKETQYF. CDR3 bases: TGTGCCAGCAGTCCCGCCCCAGGGACAGGGAAGGAGACCCAGTACTTC.

The chain recombines TRBV14 with TRBJ1-2, with D tentatively TRBD1 (5 bases). Trimming removed 2 bases from V and 8 bases from J, with 12 bases in between. Germline CDR1 reads SGHDN; CDR2 reads FVKESK. This CDR3 comprises 13 residues. The CDR3 is CASSQTREGGYTF. Here the CDR3 DNA reads TGTGCCAGCAGCCAAACCAGGGAGGGCGGCTACACCTTC.

This clone was seen a handful of times. V and J are TRBV12-5 and TRBJ2-3; 14 positions agree with TRBD2. In germline, CDR1 is LGHNT, CDR2 FRNRAP. V dropped 2 bases and J dropped 8; count of bases not matched to a gene: 6. CDR3 length: 16 amino acids. The CDR3 loop reads CASGLIRTSGGLTQYF. The CDR3 DNA reads as TGTGCTAGTGGTTTGATTCGGACTAGCGGGGGGCTTACGCAGTATTTT. Together with reference TRBV12-5 and TRBJ2-3, the CDR3 gives the full variable domain: DARVTQTPRHKVTEMGQEVTMRCQPILGHNTVFWYRQTMMQGLELLAYFRNRAPLDDSGMPKDRFSAEMPDATLATLKIQPSEPRDSAVYFCASGLIRTSGGLTQYFGPGTRLTVL.

This chain links TRBV11-3 with TRBJ1-3; no clear D gene. The germline gives CDR1 SGHNT, CDR2 YENEEA. The V gene lost 6 bases and the J gene lost 0 bases, with 6 bases spanning the gap. The CDR3 spans 13 residues. The CDR3 bases are TGTGCCAGCAGTAGAAACTCTGGAAACACCATATATTTT. This gives the protein CASSRNSGNTIYF.

V usage is TRBV5-1 and J usage is TRBJ2-3; D unclear. This CDR3 spans 15 amino acids. Trimming shortened V by 4 bases and J by 0 bases, and 12 bases separated the two germline ends. CDR1 and CDR2 from the germline V gene are SGHRS and YFSETQ. In DNA, the CDR3 is TGCGCCAGCAGCCCCGTCCCCGGTAGCACAGATACGCAGTATTTT. Translation gives CASSPVPGSTDTQYF.

The V gene is TRBV25-1, the J gene TRBJ1-3; 8 bases fit TRBD1. V shed 6 bases, J shed 4 bases, and the junction held 8 bases outside the gene matches. This CDR3 comprises 15 residues. From germline, CDR1 is MGHDK and CDR2 SYGVNS. Here the CDR3 reads CASREAGTGGNTIYF. The CDR3 DNA follows: TGTGCCAGCAGAGAAGCCGGGACAGGCGGAAACACCATATATTTT.

The V call is TRBV6-5, the J call TRBJ2-1, with TRBD2 identical over 8 bases. From germline, CDR1 is MNHEY and CDR2 SVGAGI. V shed 8 bases, J shed 4 bases, and the junction held 7 bases outside the gene matches. The length of the CDR3 is 14 residues. The CDR3 sequence: CASWPGGGYNEQFF. CDR3 sequence (DNA): TGTGCCAGCTGGCCCGGGGGGGGGTACAATGAGCAGTTCTTC.

This chain links TRBV12-3 or TRBV12-4 with TRBJ2-2; possible D gene TRBD1, 6 bases. The CDR3 is 13 residues long. Between the trimmed V and J ends, which lost 10 bases and 2 bases, there was a span of 11 bases. CDR3 sequence (DNA): TGTGCCATGGACAGACCCAACACCGGGGAGCTGTTTTTT. Translating gives CAMDRPNTGELFF.

The CDR3 reads CASSETYEQYF. The CDR3 DNA is TGTGCCAGCTCAGAGACCTACGAGCAGTACTTC. V gene TRBV18 combines with J gene TRBJ2-7; unclear D gene. The germline V gene has CDR1 KGHSH and CDR2 LQKENI. The CDR3 consists of 11 residues. The V and J ends lost 5 bases and 2 bases respectively, with 4 bases between them.

The chain employs TRBV28 and TRBJ1-2, with D possibly being TRBD1 (5 bases). V shed 2 bases and J shed 6 bases, with 7 bases lying between them. This CDR3 is 12 amino acids long. CDR1 is MDHEN and CDR2 is SYDVKM in the germline V gene. CDR3 in amino acids: CASSLPGDGYTF. For the CDR3, the DNA is TGTGCCAGCAGTTTACCGGGGGATGGCTACACCTTC.

The chain joins TRBV9 to TRBJ2-1, with D possibly TRBD1 on 5 matching bases. The length of the CDR3 is 14 residues. The V end was cut by 6 bases, the J end by 7 bases, with 17 bases between. Germline-derived CDR1 and CDR2 are SGDLS and YYNGEE. This chain's CDR3 is CASNLDSLLNEQFF. CDR3 DNA: TGTGCCAGCAACCTCGACAGTCTTCTTAATGAGCAGTTCTTC.

This clone was seen a few times. The gene calls are TRBV7-9 and TRBJ1-2, with D hard to call. The CDR3 extends over 12 amino acids. The germline V and J ends were trimmed by 3 bases and 8 bases, with 10 bases remaining between them. CDR1 and CDR2 from the germline V gene are SEHNR and FQNEAQ (reference sequence). Written as DNA, the CDR3 is TGTGCCAGCAGCTTGACGGAGTGGGGCTACACCTTC. Its translation: CASSLTEWGYTF.

CDR3 amino acids: CASNTPGVETQYF. The CDR3 DNA sequence: TGTGCCAGCAACACCCCAGGGGTCGAGACCCAGTACTTC. The chain uses TRBV28 and TRBJ2-5, with TRBD1 as a possible D gene (6 bases). V lost 7 bases to trimming and J lost 5 bases, with 14 bases between them. The CDR3 loop spans 13 amino acids. Per the germline V gene, CDR1 is MDHEN and CDR2 is SYDVKM.

This sequence joins TRBV5-5 and TRBJ1-5; D uncertain. Germline assignment: CDR1 SGHKS and CDR2 YYEKEE (reference sequence). V was cut by 4 bases and J by 2 bases, with 13 bases left in between. The CDR3 runs to 15 residues. The CDR3 loop is CASSPLLQGNQPQHF. The DNA of the CDR3 is TGTGCCAGCAGCCCCCTCCTGCAGGGCAATCAGCCCCAGCATTTT.

This clone was found a few times. J is TRBJ1-6 and V is TRBV25-1; D perhaps matches TRBD1 (6 bases). Trimming removed 4 bases from V and 7 bases from J, with 14 bases in between. This CDR3 is 15 amino acids long. The V gene's germline CDR1 is MGHDK and CDR2 SYGVNS. CDR3 bases: TGTGCCAGCAGTGCAGGGGAAATGGGCAATTCACCCCTCCACTTT. Amino acids: CASSAGEMGNSPLHF.

The chain recombines TRBV11-1 with TRBJ2-1; D may be TRBD2 (6 bases). With 1 base removed from V and 3 bases from J, the gap between germline ends came to 13 bases. CDR3 length equals 16 residues. CDR1 is SGHAT and CDR2 is FQDESV in the germline V gene (reference sequence). CDR3 coding DNA: TGTGCCAGCAGCTTAGATTGGGGGACTGGCTACAATGAGCAGTTCTTC. Its protein is CASSLDWGTGYNEQFF. The full variable domain, its missing parts supplied by reference TRBV11-1 and TRBJ2-1, is EAEVAQSPRYKITEKSQAVAFWCDPISGHATLYWYRQILGQGPELLVQFQDESVVDDSQLPKDRFSAERLKGVDSTLKIQPAELGDSAMYLCASSLDWGTGYNEQFFGPGTRLTVL.

This clone was counted once. The genes are TRBV6-1 and TRBJ1-2, with a tentative D call TRBD1 (5 bases). The CDR3 length is 14 residues. Germline-derived CDR1 and CDR2 are MNHNS and SASEGT. The V and J ends lost 3 bases and 3 bases respectively, with 11 bases between them. CDR3 bases: TGTGCCAGCAGTGAGCTCCAGGGTTACTATGGCTACACCTTC. Its translation is CASSELQGYYGYTF.

V is TRBV20-1 and J is TRBJ1-2, with a tentative D call TRBD1 (6 bases). This CDR3 region has 11 residues. The germline gives CDR1 DFQATT, CDR2 SNEGSKA (reference sequence). The CDR3 protein is CGCTGKGGYTF. As DNA, the CDR3 is TGCGGGTGCACAGGGAAAGGGGGCTACACCTTC.

CDR3 sequence reads: CSASLASKRNTGELFF. CDR3 coding DNA: TGCAGTGCTAGTCTAGCGAGTAAGAGGAACACCGGGGAGCTGTTTTTT. The V and J genes are TRBV20-1 and TRBJ2-2; D is perhaps TRBD2 (6 bases). The germline gives CDR1 DFQATT, CDR2 SNEGSKA (reference sequence). This CDR3 spans 16 amino acids. Between the trimmed V and J ends, which lost 3 bases and 1 base, there was a span of 15 bases.

The CDR3 protein is CASITDYGYTF. CDR3 sequence (DNA): TGTGCCAGCATCACGGACTATGGCTACACCTTC. This chain uses TRBV19 with TRBJ1-2; no firm D call. The CDR3 covers 11 residues. Trimming removed 9 bases from V and 3 bases from J, with 8 bases in between. Per germline, CDR1 LNHDA and CDR2 SQIVND (reference sequence).

The chain has TRBV4-2 and TRBJ1-6; 7 nucleotides align to TRBD1. Germline V gives CDR1 LGHNA, CDR2 YNFKEQ. V dropped 5 bases and J dropped 8; count of bases not matched to a gene: 9. The CDR3 runs 15 residues. Written as DNA, the CDR3 is TGTGCCAGCAGCAACTACAGGGGCGCTGATTCACCCCTCCACTTT. This encodes CASSNYRGADSPLHF.

This clone was seen a single time. The V gene is TRBV30, the J gene TRBJ1-4, with D maybe TRBD1 (6 bases). This CDR3 has 18 residues. Germline V lookup: CDR1 GTSNPN, CDR2 SVGIG (reference sequence). Trimming cost V 4 bases and J 0 bases, with 21 bases left between them. In nucleotides, the CDR3 is TGTGCCTGGACTCGAGGACAGTCCCATACCACAACTAATGAAAAACTGTTTTTT. Translating gives CAWTRGQSHTTTNEKLFF.

The CDR3 DNA reads TGTGCCAGCAGTGAAGCTTCCAGGGGAAGTAAGTACTTC. Encoded protein: CASSEASRGSKYF. The rearrangement uses TRBV2 and TRBJ2-7, with a tentative D call TRBD1 (6 bases). Trimming shortened V by 0 bases and J by 11 bases, and 14 bases separated the two germline ends. Germline V gives CDR1 SNHLY, CDR2 FYNNEI. The CDR3 length is 13 residues.

This chain connects TRBV25-1 to TRBJ1-5; D call uncertain. Germline-derived CDR1 and CDR2 are MGHDK and SYGVNS. The CDR3 length is 14 residues. The germline V and J ends were trimmed by 0 bases and 6 bases, with 9 bases remaining between them. The CDR3 nucleotides read TGTGCCAGCAGTGAATATAGTCTTGGTCAGCCCCAGCATTTT. It translates to CASSEYSLGQPQHF.